This section outlines one TCR beta chain sequence together with its context. Germline V gene data show CDR1 as LGHDT and CDR2 as YNNKEL (reference sequence). This CDR3 contains 13 residues. V lost 8 bases and J lost 3, with 13 bases in between. The sample belongs to a study of blood T cell repertoires in COVID-19. Assay used: immunoSEQ multiplex PCR; TCRdb lists only in-frame clones, some missing. The sample lists fewer than 200,000 clones, 65% to 90% seen once, with more than 7.5% in the top ten. V usage is TRBV3-1 (or the pseudogene TRBV3-2) and J usage is TRBJ2-5; TRBD2 might be the D (7 bases). Sequencing used peripheral blood. This receptor was obtained from a man aged 50 or older with active or convalescent COVID-19. This chain's CDR3 is CASSRGGEETQYF. Here the CDR3 DNA reads TGTGCCAGCTCAAGGGGGGGTGAAGAGACCCAGTACTTC.